The 14 T cell receptor beta chains below come from one sample, sequenced in a study of blood T cells in healthy people across ages. A second PCR, run for roughly 7 to 12 cycles, used a sample-barcoded 5' primer plus a J-beta primer mix. TCRdb redid the calling of the 5' RACE reads with MiXCR, one entry per CDR3 protein. The sample records around 1,900,000 distinct CDR3 sequences, 35% to 50% being singletons. The specimen was blood. The origin of the receptors is a human donor in good health.

V gene TRBV27 combines with J gene TRBJ2-4; D uncertain. CDR3 length equals 15 residues. The germline gives CDR1 MNHEY, CDR2 SMNVEV (reference sequence). V gave up 5 bases and J gave up 0 bases, with 11 bases separating them. CDR3 coding DNA: TGTGCCAGCAGTCCCAAGGCAGTAGCCAAAAACATTCAGTACTTC. This gives the protein CASSPKAVAKNIQYF.

This clonotype was seen a handful of times. The chain links TRBV5-1 to TRBJ2-2; TRBD2 aligns across 8 bases. The CDR3 loop spans 15 amino acids. Germline values: CDR1 SGHRS, CDR2 YFSETQ. J gave up 5 bases and V 4 bases, and 7 bases lay outside the gene matches. In DNA form, the CDR3 reads TGCGCCAGCAGCCCGGCGGGGGGAAATACCGGGGAGCTGTTTTTT. The encoded protein is CASSPAGGNTGELFF.

A note on this clonotype: Mismatch with germline at one junction end may stem from a read error. This chain uses TRBV27 with TRBJ1-2, with D tentatively TRBD1 (6 bases). This CDR3 is 15 amino acids long. Germline V gene data show CDR1 as MNHEY and CDR2 as SMNVEV (reference sequence). The CDR3, as DNA: TGTGCCAGCAAAGCGGGGGGCGCGTTATTCTATGGCTACATCTTC. It codes for CASKAGGALFYGYIF.

J is TRBJ1-2 and V is TRBV15; 7 nucleotides agree with TRBD1. The CDR3 consists of 16 residues. CDR1 and CDR2 (germline): LNHNV, YYDKDF (reference sequence). V trimming: 0 bases; J trimming: 2 bases; junction bases outside the gene matches: 6. Written as DNA, the CDR3 is TGTGCCACCAGCAGAGAGTGGGACAGACGAAACTATGGCTACACCTTC. Protein: CATSREWDRRNYGYTF. Using reference TRBV15 and TRBJ1-2 for the parts outside the CDR3, the full variable domain is DAMVIQNPRYQVTQFGKPVTLSCSQTLNHNVMYWYQQKSSQAPKLLFHYYDKDFNNEADTPDNFQSRRPNTSFCFLDIRSPGLGDTAMYLCATSREWDRRNYGYTFGSGTRLTVV.

The chain has TRBV2 and TRBJ1-2; D gene unclear. The germline V gene encodes CDR1 SNHLY and CDR2 FYNNEI. V lost 6 bases and J lost 3, with 8 bases in between. The CDR3 is 12 residues long. CDR3 in amino acids: CASRTSYYGYTF. The CDR3 DNA follows: TGTGCCAGCAGGACTTCATACTATGGCTACACCTTC.

This clonotype was picked up a small number of times. The V and J genes are TRBV7-9 and TRBJ2-1; 7 bases agree with TRBD2. This CDR3 has 15 amino acids. V was pared by 0 bases and J by 8 bases, with 7 bases of the junction left unmatched. Germline V gene data show CDR1 as SEHNR and CDR2 as FQNEAQ (reference sequence). The CDR3 protein is CASSLAPGGVYEQFF. Here the CDR3 DNA reads TGTGCCAGCAGCTTAGCTCCGGGGGGAGTCTATGAGCAGTTCTTC.

The count of this clonotype is one. The chain has TRBV7-9 and TRBJ2-1, with 10 bases aligning to TRBD2. The CDR3 spans 16 residues. The V gene end was trimmed by 3 bases and the J gene end by 6 bases; junction bases not matched to a gene: 8. Germline V gene sequence: CDR1 SEHNR, CDR2 FQNEAQ (reference sequence). The CDR3 loop reads CASSLAGLARSNEQFF. In nucleotides, the CDR3 is TGTGCCAGCAGCTTGGCGGGACTAGCGAGGTCCAATGAGCAGTTCTTC.

This clonotype was recorded many times. The CDR3: CASSQDLRRTGGFGYTF. CDR3 bases: TGTGCCAGCAGCCAAGATCTCCGACGGACAGGGGGCTTTGGCTACACCTTC. This chain joins TRBV4-2 and TRBJ1-2; 11 bases match TRBD1. Germline lookup yields CDR1 LGHNA and CDR2 YNFKEQ. The CDR3 contains 17 residues. V dropped 0 bases and J dropped 7; count of bases not matched to a gene: 10.

The chain joins TRBV20-1 to TRBJ1-2; 7 positions agree with TRBD1. Germline V CDR1 and CDR2: DFQATT, SNEGSKA (reference sequence). This CDR3 is 17 amino acids long. Trimming at V came to 3 bases and at J to 0 bases, leaving 13 bases not matched to a gene. The CDR3 DNA reads TGCAGTGCTAGCGAACTCTCAGGGGGTTCAACTAACTATGGCTACACCTTC. Its translation: CSASELSGGSTNYGYTF.

This clonotype was observed a handful of times. The chain uses TRBV4-2 and TRBJ2-4, with D tentatively TRBD2 (6 bases). The DNA end is a closer match to TRBJ2-7, so the J assignment may be wrong. This CDR3 has 16 residues. Germline V gene data show CDR1 as LGHNA and CDR2 as YNFKEQ. The CDR3 loop reads CASSQAEGTYSYEQYF. The CDR3, as DNA: TGTGCCAGCAGCCAAGCCGAAGGGACTTACTCCTACGAGCAGTACTTC.

The V call is TRBV2, the J call TRBJ2-1; no clear D. Germline-derived CDR1 and CDR2 are SNHLY and FYNNEI. This CDR3 has 14 residues. V was clipped by 5 bases and J by 4 bases, with 12 bases between them. The CDR3 loop is CASSLRYIYNEQFF. In DNA form, the CDR3 reads TGTGCCAGCAGTCTAAGATATATATACAATGAGCAGTTCTTC.

The chain recombines TRBV20-1 with TRBJ2-3, with D possibly TRBD2 on 5 matching bases. The CDR3 contains 19 residues. V was trimmed by 5 bases and J by 6 bases, leaving 33 bases between them. CDR1 is DFQATT and CDR2 is SNEGSKA in the germline V gene (reference sequence). CDR3 nucleotide sequence: TGCAGTGCTGAAGGAGCGGCCCACAGCCTAGGTCCAAATACGGATACGCAGTATTTT. This encodes CSAEGAAHSLGPNTDTQYF.

The table lists this clonotype with a few counts. V usage is TRBV7-2 and J usage is TRBJ2-5; 10 positions match TRBD2. CDR3 length equals 20 residues. V lost 5 bases and J lost 2; bases outside the gene matches: 20. The germline CDR1 and CDR2 sequences are SGHTA and FQGNSA. CDR3 protein: CASSRTLLAGGPYNQETQYF. The CDR3 bases are TGTGCCAGCAGCCGAACACTATTAGCGGGGGGACCCTACAATCAAGAGACCCAGTACTTC.

This chain links TRBV7-9 with TRBJ2-7, with 7 positions matching TRBD1. The CDR3 sequence is 14 residues long. The germline V gene has CDR1 SEHNR and CDR2 FQNEAQ (reference sequence). Trimming removed 7 bases from V and 0 bases from J; junction bases left unmatched: 6. Here the CDR3 reads CASNPGTVSYEQYF. As DNA, the CDR3 is TGTGCCAGCAACCCCGGGACAGTCTCCTACGAGCAGTACTTC.